This passage covers 4 T cell receptor beta chains from one sample sequenced in a study of long-term antiretroviral therapy in people with HIV. Researchers ran immunoSEQ v3.0 at survey level. Repertoires were generated with immunoSEQ multiplex PCR, while TCRdb's copy carries only in-frame clones and drops some. Of tens of thousands of clones listed, about 93% are singletons. The specimen comprised unsorted PBMCs, sampled around 6.5 years after starting antiretroviral therapy. The receptors stem from a woman aged 40 to 50 with HIV.

The chain combines TRBV19 with TRBJ2-7, with 8 bases lining up with TRBD2. The V segment lost 5 bases and the J segment 5 bases; nucleotides outside the gene matches: 5. The CDR3 totals 13 residues. CDR1 and CDR2 from the germline V gene are LNHDA and SQIVND (reference sequence). CDR3 region: CASSATSADEQYF. CDR3 DNA sequence: TGTGCCAGTAGTGCGACTAGCGCCGACGAGCAGTACTTC.

J is TRBJ2-7 and V is TRBV5-4; D possibly corresponds to TRBD1 (5 bases). V gave up 0 bases and J gave up 10 bases, with 14 bases separating them. Germline-derived CDR1 and CDR2 are SGHNT and YYREEE (reference sequence). This CDR3 region has 13 residues. The CDR3, as DNA: TGTGCCAGCAGCTTGGACGGACAATTGTCCCAGTACTTC. This sequence encodes CASSLDGQLSQYF.

Regarding this clone: Mismatch with germline at one junction end may stem from a read error. The chain is built from TRBV7-7 and TRBJ2-7, with 7 positions matching TRBD1. From germline, CDR1 is SSHAT and CDR2 FNYEAQ (reference sequence). CDR3 length equals 13 residues. The CDR3: CASSPGTVYEQYF. As DNA, the CDR3 is TGTGCTAGCAGTCCCGGGACAGTCTACGAGCAGTACTTC.

This chain connects TRBV2 to TRBJ1-5; 7 bases line up with TRBD1. CDR1 and CDR2 from the germline V gene are SNHLY and FYNNEI. V lost 5 bases to trimming and J lost 3 bases; unmatched junction nucleotides: 10. There are 16 residues in the CDR3. CDR3 region: CASSQDTGVINQPQHF. The CDR3, as DNA: TGTGCCAGCAGTCAAGACACAGGGGTGATCAATCAGCCCCAGCATTTT. The entire variable domain, with the rest obtained from reference TRBV2 and TRBJ1-5, is as follows: EPEVTQTPSHQVTQMGQEVILRCVPISNHLYFYWYRQILGQKVEFLVSFYNNEISEKSEIFDDQFSVERPDGSNFTLKIRSTKLEDSAMYFCASSQDTGVINQPQHFGDGTRLSIL.